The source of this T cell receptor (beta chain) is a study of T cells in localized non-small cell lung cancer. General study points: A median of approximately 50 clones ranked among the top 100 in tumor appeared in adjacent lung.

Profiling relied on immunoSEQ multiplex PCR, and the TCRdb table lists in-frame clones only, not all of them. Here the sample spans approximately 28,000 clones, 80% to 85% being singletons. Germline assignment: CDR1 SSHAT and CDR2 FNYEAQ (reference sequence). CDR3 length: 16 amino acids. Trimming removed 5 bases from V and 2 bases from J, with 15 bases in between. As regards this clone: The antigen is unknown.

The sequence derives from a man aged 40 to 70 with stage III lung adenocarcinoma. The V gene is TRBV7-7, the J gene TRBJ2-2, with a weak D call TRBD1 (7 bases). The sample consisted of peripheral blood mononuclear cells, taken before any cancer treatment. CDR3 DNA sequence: TGTGCCAGCAGCAACCAGGGGGGCCGAAACACCGGGGAGCTGTTTTTT. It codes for CASSNQGGRNTGELFF.